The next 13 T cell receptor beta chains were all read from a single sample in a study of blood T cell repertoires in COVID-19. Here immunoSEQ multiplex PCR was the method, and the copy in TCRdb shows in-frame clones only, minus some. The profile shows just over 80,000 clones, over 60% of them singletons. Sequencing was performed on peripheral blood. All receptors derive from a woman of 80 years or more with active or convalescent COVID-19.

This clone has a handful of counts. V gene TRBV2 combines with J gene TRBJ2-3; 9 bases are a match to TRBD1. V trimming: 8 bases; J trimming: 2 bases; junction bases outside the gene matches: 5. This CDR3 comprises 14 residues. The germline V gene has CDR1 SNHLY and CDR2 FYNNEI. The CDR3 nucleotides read TGTGCCAGCGGGAGGGACAGGGCCACAGATACGCAGTATTTT. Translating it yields CASGRDRATDTQYF.

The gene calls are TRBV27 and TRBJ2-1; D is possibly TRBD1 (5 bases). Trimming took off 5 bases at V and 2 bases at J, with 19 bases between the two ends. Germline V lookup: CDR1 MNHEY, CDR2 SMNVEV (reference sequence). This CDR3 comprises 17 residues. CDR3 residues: CASSPPATRQTYNEQFF. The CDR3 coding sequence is TGTGCCAGCAGTCCTCCAGCAACTCGACAGACCTACAATGAGCAGTTCTTC.

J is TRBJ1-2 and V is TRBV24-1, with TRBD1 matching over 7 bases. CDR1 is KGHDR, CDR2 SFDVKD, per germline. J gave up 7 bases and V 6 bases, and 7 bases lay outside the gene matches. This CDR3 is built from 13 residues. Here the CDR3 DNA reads TGTGCCACCAGTACAGGGGCCCTGGGTGGCTACACCTTC. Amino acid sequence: CATSTGALGGYTF.

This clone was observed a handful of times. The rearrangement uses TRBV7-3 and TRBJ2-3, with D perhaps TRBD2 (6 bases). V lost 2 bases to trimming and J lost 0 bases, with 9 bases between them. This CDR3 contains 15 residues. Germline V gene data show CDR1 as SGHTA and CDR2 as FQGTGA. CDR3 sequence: CASSLGGLSTDTQYF. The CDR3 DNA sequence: TGTGCCAGCAGCTTAGGGGGACTCAGCACAGATACGCAGTATTTT.

This CDR3 reads CAWGVVGRGGTEAFF. CDR3 coding DNA: TGTGCCTGGGGCGTCGTGGGCAGGGGTGGCACTGAAGCTTTCTTT. This rearrangement joins TRBV30 to TRBJ1-1, with a possible D match to TRBD1 (6 bases). The CDR3 covers 15 residues. CDR1 is GTSNPN and CDR2 is SVGIG in the germline V gene (reference sequence). V was trimmed by 5 bases and J by 4 bases, leaving 20 bases between them.

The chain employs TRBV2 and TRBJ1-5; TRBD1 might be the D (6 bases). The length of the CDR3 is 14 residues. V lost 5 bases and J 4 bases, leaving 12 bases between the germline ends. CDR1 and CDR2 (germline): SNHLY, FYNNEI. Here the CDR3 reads CASSLSDRNQPQHF. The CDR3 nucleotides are TGTGCCAGCAGTCTCTCGGACAGAAATCAGCCCCAGCATTTT.

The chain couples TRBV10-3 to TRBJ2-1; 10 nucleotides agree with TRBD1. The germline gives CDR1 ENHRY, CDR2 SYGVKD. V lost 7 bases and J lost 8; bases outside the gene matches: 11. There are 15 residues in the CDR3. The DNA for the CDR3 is TGTGCCATCATCCCCCCGGGGACAGGGGTACATGAGCAGTTCTTC. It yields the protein CAIIPPGTGVHEQFF.

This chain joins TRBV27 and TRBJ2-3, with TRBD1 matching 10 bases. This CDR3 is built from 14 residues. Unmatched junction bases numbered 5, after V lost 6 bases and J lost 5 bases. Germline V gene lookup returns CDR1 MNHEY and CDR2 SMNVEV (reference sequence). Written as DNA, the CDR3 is TGTGCCAGCAGCAGGGACAGGGGTAGAGATACGCAGTATTTT. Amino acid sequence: CASSRDRGRDTQYF.

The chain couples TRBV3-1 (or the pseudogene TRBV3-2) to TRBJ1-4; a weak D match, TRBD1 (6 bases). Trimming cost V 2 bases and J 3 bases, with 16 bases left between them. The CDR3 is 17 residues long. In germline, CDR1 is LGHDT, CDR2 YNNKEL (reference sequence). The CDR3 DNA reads TGTGCCAGCAGCCAATCCCCGGTGGGGGCGTCTAATGAAAAACTGTTTTTT. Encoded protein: CASSQSPVGASNEKLFF.

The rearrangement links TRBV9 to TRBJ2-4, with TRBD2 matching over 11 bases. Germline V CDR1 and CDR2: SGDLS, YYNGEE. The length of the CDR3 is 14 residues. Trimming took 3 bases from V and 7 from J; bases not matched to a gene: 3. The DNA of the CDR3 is TGTGCCAGCAGCGGTAGCGGGGGGGCGAACATTCAGTACTTC. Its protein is CASSGSGGANIQYF. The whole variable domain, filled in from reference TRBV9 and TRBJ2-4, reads DSGVTQTPKHLITATGQRVTLRCSPRSGDLSVYWYQQSLDQGLQFLIQYYNGEERAKGNILERFSAQQFPDLHSELNLSSLELGDSALYFCASSGSGGANIQYFGAGTRLSVL.

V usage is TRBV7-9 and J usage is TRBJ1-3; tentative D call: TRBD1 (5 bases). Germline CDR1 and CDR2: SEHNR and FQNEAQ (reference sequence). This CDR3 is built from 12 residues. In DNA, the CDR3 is TGTGGCGGGGCTCGCTCTGGAAACACCATATATTTT. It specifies CGGARSGNTIYF.

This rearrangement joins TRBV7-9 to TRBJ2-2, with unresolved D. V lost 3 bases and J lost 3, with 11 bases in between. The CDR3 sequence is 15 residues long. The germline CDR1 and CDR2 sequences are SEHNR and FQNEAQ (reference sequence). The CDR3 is CASSFSLEDTGELFF. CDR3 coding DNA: TGTGCCAGCAGCTTCAGCCTAGAGGACACCGGGGAGCTGTTTTTT.

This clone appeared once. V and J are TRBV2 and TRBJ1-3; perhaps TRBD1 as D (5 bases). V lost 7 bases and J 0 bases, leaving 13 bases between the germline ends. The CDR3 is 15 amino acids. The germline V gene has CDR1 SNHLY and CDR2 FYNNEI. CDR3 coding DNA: TGTGCCAGCATCTGGGACTGGTCCTCTGGAAACACCATATATTTT. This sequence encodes CASIWDWSSGNTIYF.